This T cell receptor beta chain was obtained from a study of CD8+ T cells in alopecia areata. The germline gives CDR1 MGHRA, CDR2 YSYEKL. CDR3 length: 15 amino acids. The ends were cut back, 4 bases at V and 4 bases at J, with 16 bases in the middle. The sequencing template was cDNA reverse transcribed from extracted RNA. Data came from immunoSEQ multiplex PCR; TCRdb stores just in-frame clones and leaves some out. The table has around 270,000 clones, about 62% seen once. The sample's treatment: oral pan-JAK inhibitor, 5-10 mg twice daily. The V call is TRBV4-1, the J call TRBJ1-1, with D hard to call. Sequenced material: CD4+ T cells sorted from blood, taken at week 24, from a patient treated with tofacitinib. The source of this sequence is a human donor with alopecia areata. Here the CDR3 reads CASSPSGLGSTEAFF. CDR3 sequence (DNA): TGCGCCAGCAGCCCTTCTGGGCTCGGGTCCACTGAAGCTTTCTTT.